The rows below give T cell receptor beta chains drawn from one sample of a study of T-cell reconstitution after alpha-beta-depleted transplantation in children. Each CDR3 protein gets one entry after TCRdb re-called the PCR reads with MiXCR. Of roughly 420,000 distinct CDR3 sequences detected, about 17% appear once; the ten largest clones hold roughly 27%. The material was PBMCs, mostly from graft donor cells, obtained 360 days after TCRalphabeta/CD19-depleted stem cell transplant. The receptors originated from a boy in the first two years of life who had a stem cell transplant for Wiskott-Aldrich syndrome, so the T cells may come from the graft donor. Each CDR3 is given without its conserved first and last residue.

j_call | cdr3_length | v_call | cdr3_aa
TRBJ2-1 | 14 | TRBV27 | ASSHPGLAVINEQF
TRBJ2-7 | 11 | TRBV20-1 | SARVITSTLQY
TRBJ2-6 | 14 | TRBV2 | ASSGDRGNGANVLT
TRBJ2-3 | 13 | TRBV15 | ATSAWDRGTDTQY
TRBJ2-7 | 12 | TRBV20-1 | SASLSGRLYEQY
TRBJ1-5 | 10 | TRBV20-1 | SARMGGQPQH
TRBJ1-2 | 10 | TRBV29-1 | SFEDRNYGYT
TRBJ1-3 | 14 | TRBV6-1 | ASPITEVSSGNTIY
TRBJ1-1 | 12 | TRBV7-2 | ASSLGVSYTEAF
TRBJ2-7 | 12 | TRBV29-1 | SVRDRGHLYEQY
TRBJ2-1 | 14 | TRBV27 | ASSYSSGLSYNEQF
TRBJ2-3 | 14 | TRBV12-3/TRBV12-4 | ASSRAGGPRTDTQY
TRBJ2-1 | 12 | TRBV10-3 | AISTPGTGSEQF
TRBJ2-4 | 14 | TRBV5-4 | ASSFSTSGAKNIQY
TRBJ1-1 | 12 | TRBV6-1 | ASPCGYMNTEAF
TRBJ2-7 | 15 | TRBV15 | ATSSEGRGKISYEQY
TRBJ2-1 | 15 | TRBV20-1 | SARDPSGRLSYNEQF
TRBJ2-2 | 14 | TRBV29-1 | SVARHDKLNTGELF
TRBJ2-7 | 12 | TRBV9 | ASSVTGTAYEQY
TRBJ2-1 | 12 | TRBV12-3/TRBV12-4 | ASQSGGAYNEQF
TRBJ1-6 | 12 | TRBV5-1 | ASSLGFNNSPLH
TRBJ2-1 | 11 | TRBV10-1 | ASETSGFNEQF
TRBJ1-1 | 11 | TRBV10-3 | AISDFMNTEAF
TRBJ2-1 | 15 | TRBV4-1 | ASSQVFVLAGVNEQF
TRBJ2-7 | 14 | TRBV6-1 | ASTPFWALSPYEQY
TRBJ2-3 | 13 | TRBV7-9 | AIRSGYSSTDTQY
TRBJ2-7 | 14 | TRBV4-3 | ASSQDLLASDYEQY
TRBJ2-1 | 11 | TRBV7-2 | ASSRRAQNEQF
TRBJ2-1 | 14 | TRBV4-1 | ASSSRLAGGPNEQF
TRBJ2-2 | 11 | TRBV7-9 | ASSSQGPGELF
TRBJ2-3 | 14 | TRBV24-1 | ATSDLGQGSTDTQY
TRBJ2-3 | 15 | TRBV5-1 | ASSWGPDLPRTDTQY